These T cell receptor beta chains were read from a single sample in a study of CD8 T cells in ankylosing spondylitis. A single record per CDR3 protein comes from TCRdb applying MiXCR to the 5' RACE reads. The sample carries 400,000 to 450,000 distinct CDR3 sequences, about 15% recorded once. Sequencing was carried out using blood, either unsorted or a sorted T cell fraction (not recorded which). These receptors were obtained from a male donor with ankylosing spondylitis. Each CDR3 is given with its conserved first and last residue. Each record gives: V gene, clone size, D gene, J gene, CDR3 protein, CDR3 DNA. A D gene is named only where the DNA matches it firmly. Not every row has a clone size; where given, it reads once, few, many or a size class.

v_gene: TRBV5-1; abundance: many; d_gene: .; j_gene: TRBJ2-1; CDR3aa: CASSLAGGEQFF; CDR3nt: TGCGCCAGCAGCTTGGCCGGGGGTGAGCAGTTCTTC
v_gene: TRBV20-1; abundance: few; d_gene: .; j_gene: TRBJ2-1; CDR3aa: CSARVSGTSYNEQFF; CDR3nt: TGCAGTGCTAGGGTTTCCGGGACTTCGTACAATGAGCAGTTCTTC
v_gene: TRBV4-3; abundance: .; d_gene: TRBD1; j_gene: TRBJ2-6; CDR3aa: CASSQVGQGAGGANVLTF; CDR3nt: TGCGCCAGCAGCCAAGTGGGACAGGGGGCCGGCGGGGCCAACGTCCTGACTTTC
v_gene: TRBV11-2; abundance: few; d_gene: .; j_gene: TRBJ2-1; CDR3aa: CASSQNSGRTLLEQFF; CDR3nt: TGTGCCAGCAGCCAAAACTCGGGACGCACCCTACTCGAGCAGTTCTTC
v_gene: TRBV18; abundance: .; d_gene: .; j_gene: TRBJ1-2; CDR3aa: CASSPPQNYGYTF; CDR3nt: TGTGCCAGCTCACCACCCCAAAACTATGGCTACACCTTC
v_gene: TRBV20-1; abundance: .; d_gene: TRBD1; j_gene: TRBJ2-7; CDR3aa: CSARPGTGRVTEQYF; CDR3nt: TGCAGTGCTAGGCCCGGGACAGGCAGGGTTACGGAGCAGTACTTC
v_gene: TRBV24-1; abundance: few; d_gene: .; j_gene: TRBJ2-2; CDR3aa: CATSDLAGTANTGELFF; CDR3nt: TGTGCCACCAGTGATTTGGCGGGGACAGCGAACACCGGGGAGCTGTTTTTT
v_gene: TRBV7-2; abundance: few; d_gene: .; j_gene: TRBJ2-7; CDR3aa: CASSLAGLSSYEQYF; CDR3nt: TGTGCCAGCAGCTTAGCAGGGCTATCGTCCTACGAGCAGTACTTC
v_gene: TRBV7-6; abundance: few; d_gene: .; j_gene: TRBJ2-7; CDR3aa: CASSLEAGNRYEQYF; CDR3nt: TGTGCCAGCAGCTTAGAAGCAGGGAATCGCTACGAGCAGTACTTC
v_gene: TRBV5-1; abundance: many; d_gene: .; j_gene: TRBJ2-1; CDR3aa: CASSLVNNEQFF; CDR3nt: TGCGCCAGCAGCTTGGTTAACAATGAGCAGTTCTTC
v_gene: TRBV7-2; abundance: .; d_gene: .; j_gene: TRBJ1-3; CDR3aa: CASSPVKGEFGGNTIYF; CDR3nt: TGTGCCAGCAGCCCAGTGAAAGGGGAATTCGGAGGAAACACCATATATTTT
v_gene: TRBV21-1; abundance: few; d_gene: .; j_gene: TRBJ2-7; CDR3aa: CASHAGWREQYF; CDR3nt: TGTGCCAGCCACGCAGGCTGGCGCGAGCAGTACTTC
v_gene: TRBV5-1; abundance: .; d_gene: .; j_gene: TRBJ2-5; CDR3aa: CASRTSGDEQETQYF; CDR3nt: TGCGCCAGCAGGACCAGCGGAGACGAACAAGAGACCCAGTACTTC
v_gene: TRBV4-1; abundance: .; d_gene: .; j_gene: TRBJ2-7; CDR3aa: CASSQGGAATYEQYF; CDR3nt: TGCGCCAGCAGCCAGGGGGGAGCCGCTACCTACGAGCAGTACTTC
v_gene: TRBV20-1; abundance: few; d_gene: TRBD1; j_gene: TRBJ1-2; CDR3aa: CSATIARGRSIGYTF; CDR3nt: TGCAGTGCTACCATAGCCAGGGGGCGCAGTATTGGCTACACCTTC
v_gene: TRBV12-3/TRBV12-4; abundance: many; d_gene: TRBD1; j_gene: TRBJ1-1; CDR3aa: CASRGQGKGTEAFF; CDR3nt: TGTGCCAGCAGGGGACAGGGAAAGGGCACTGAAGCTTTCTTT
v_gene: TRBV11-2; abundance: once; d_gene: .; j_gene: TRBJ2-3; CDR3aa: CASSMRGRGYGTDTQYF; CDR3nt: TGTGCCAGCAGCATGAGGGGACGGGGGTACGGCACAGATACGCAGTATTTT
v_gene: TRBV12-3/TRBV12-4; abundance: few; d_gene: TRBD2; j_gene: TRBJ2-7; CDR3aa: CASSLLAGNYEQYF; CDR3nt: TGTGCCAGCAGTTTACTAGCGGGAAACTACGAGCAGTACTTC
v_gene: TRBV7-9; abundance: few; d_gene: TRBD1; j_gene: TRBJ1-1; CDR3aa: CASSISGGDTEAFF; CDR3nt: TGTGCCAGCAGCATCTCAGGGGGCGACACTGAAGCTTTCTTT
v_gene: TRBV24-1; abundance: few; d_gene: TRBD2; j_gene: TRBJ2-1; CDR3aa: CATSDQLAAHYNEQFF; CDR3nt: TGTGCCACCAGTGATCAACTAGCGGCCCACTACAATGAGCAGTTCTTC
v_gene: TRBV27; abundance: .; d_gene: .; j_gene: TRBJ2-3; CDR3aa: CASSLSPLDTQYF; CDR3nt: TGTGCCAGCAGTTTATCTCCCCTTGATACGCAGTATTTT
v_gene: TRBV5-1; abundance: few; d_gene: .; j_gene: TRBJ1-1; CDR3aa: CASKEQVSGTEAFF; CDR3nt: TGCGCCAGCAAGGAACAGGTGTCCGGGACTGAAGCTTTCTTT
v_gene: TRBV28; abundance: few; d_gene: TRBD1; j_gene: TRBJ1-5; CDR3aa: CASSLQGAKYDQPQHF; CDR3nt: TGTGCCAGCAGTTTACAGGGGGCGAAGTACGATCAGCCCCAGCATTTT
v_gene: TRBV7-2; abundance: .; d_gene: TRBD2; j_gene: TRBJ2-2; CDR3aa: CASSLALLAANTGELFF; CDR3nt: TGTGCCAGCAGCTTAGCTTTGCTAGCGGCGAACACCGGGGAGCTGTTTTTT
v_gene: TRBV2; abundance: .; d_gene: .; j_gene: TRBJ2-5; CDR3aa: CASSWGAAGQETQYF; CDR3nt: TGTGCCAGCAGTTGGGGGGCCGCAGGCCAAGAGACCCAGTACTTC
v_gene: TRBV4-2; abundance: .; d_gene: .; j_gene: TRBJ1-2; CDR3aa: CASSHQDWGGGDYGYTF; CDR3nt: TGTGCCAGCAGCCACCAAGATTGGGGAGGCGGGGACTATGGCTACACCTTC
v_gene: TRBV4-2; abundance: few; d_gene: TRBD2; j_gene: TRBJ2-3; CDR3aa: CASSQDVIAGGTTQYF; CDR3nt: TGTGCCAGCAGCCAAGATGTAATAGCGGGGGGCACTACGCAGTATTTT
v_gene: TRBV20-1; abundance: .; d_gene: TRBD2; j_gene: TRBJ2-3; CDR3aa: CSARSGGLDTQYF; CDR3nt: TGCAGTGCTAGGAGCGGGGGGTTGGATACGCAGTATTTT
v_gene: TRBV5-1; abundance: .; d_gene: TRBD1; j_gene: TRBJ2-3; CDR3aa: CASSMTGLTDTQYF; CDR3nt: TGCGCCAGCAGCATGACAGGGTTGACAGATACGCAGTATTTT
v_gene: TRBV25-1; abundance: .; d_gene: TRBD1; j_gene: TRBJ2-7; CDR3aa: CASSDKSGQGIYEQYF; CDR3nt: TGTGCCAGCAGTGACAAATCGGGACAGGGGATCTACGAGCAGTACTTC
v_gene: TRBV6-2/TRBV6-3; abundance: many; d_gene: TRBD2; j_gene: TRBJ2-1; CDR3aa: CASSPLPGTSGRHSYNEQFF; CDR3nt: TGTGCCAGCAGTCCTCTCCCTGGGACTAGCGGGAGGCACTCCTACAATGAGCAGTTCTTC
v_gene: TRBV3-1; abundance: .; d_gene: TRBD2; j_gene: TRBJ2-1; CDR3aa: CASSSTLAGFNEQFF; CDR3nt: TGTGCCAGCAGCTCCACACTAGCGGGGTTCAATGAGCAGTTCTTC
v_gene: TRBV6-1; abundance: .; d_gene: .; j_gene: TRBJ1-4; CDR3aa: CASSVKPGYNEKLFF; CDR3nt: TGTGCCAGCAGTGTAAAGCCAGGGTACAATGAAAAACTGTTTTTT
v_gene: TRBV7-2; abundance: .; d_gene: .; j_gene: TRBJ2-3; CDR3aa: CASSLGFLRAPTDTQYF; CDR3nt: TGTGCCAGCAGCTTAGGGTTCCTGCGGGCCCCCACAGATACGCAGTATTTT
v_gene: TRBV28; abundance: .; d_gene: TRBD1; j_gene: TRBJ2-3; CDR3aa: CASRTTGRITDTQYF; CDR3nt: TGTGCCAGCAGGACGACAGGGCGTATCACAGATACGCAGTATTTT
v_gene: TRBV28; abundance: .; d_gene: .; j_gene: TRBJ2-5; CDR3aa: CASSPSRGSVRSVTF; CDR3nt: TGTGCCAGCAGTCCTTCGAGGGGGAGCGTAAGGTCGGTTACATTC
v_gene: TRBV24-1; abundance: .; d_gene: .; j_gene: TRBJ1-5; CDR3aa: CATSDGGMPQHF; CDR3nt: TGTGCCACCAGTGATGGGGGGATGCCCCAGCATTTT
v_gene: TRBV20-1; abundance: few; d_gene: .; j_gene: TRBJ2-3; CDR3aa: CSAWPLRGTDTQYF; CDR3nt: TGCAGTGCCTGGCCCCTGAGGGGCACAGATACGCAGTATTTT
v_gene: TRBV5-5; abundance: .; d_gene: .; j_gene: TRBJ1-1; CDR3aa: CASSWNSGVTEAFF; CDR3nt: TGTGCCAGCAGCTGGAACTCCGGTGTGACTGAAGCTTTCTTT
v_gene: TRBV4-3; abundance: many; d_gene: .; j_gene: TRBJ2-7; CDR3aa: CASSQDTGRAYEQYF; CDR3nt: TGCGCCAGCAGCCAAGATACTGGCAGGGCCTACGAGCAGTACTTC
v_gene: TRBV12-3/TRBV12-4; abundance: .; d_gene: TRBD2; j_gene: TRBJ2-1; CDR3aa: CASSLARGGMSSYNEQFF; CDR3nt: TGTGCCAGCAGTTTAGCGCGGGGGGGTATGAGCTCCTACAATGAGCAGTTCTTC
v_gene: TRBV7-2; abundance: .; d_gene: .; j_gene: TRBJ1-6; CDR3aa: CASSFGRTNSPLHF; CDR3nt: TGTGCCAGCAGCTTTGGGCGGACAAATTCACCCCTCCACTTT
v_gene: TRBV29-1; abundance: few; d_gene: TRBD1; j_gene: TRBJ1-1; CDR3aa: CSVVPGTGAIEAFF; CDR3nt: TGCAGCGTTGTTCCCGGGACAGGGGCCATTGAAGCTTTCTTT